The 25 T cell receptor beta chains below were found in one sample sequenced in a study of Ad26.COV2.S vaccination and SARS-CoV-2 variants. This table comes from immunoSEQ multiplex PCR, and its TCRdb copy is limited to in-frame clones, with some not included. The data hold some 300,000 clones, with about 86% observed a single time. Indicated treatment: some 19 received Ad26.COV2.S at low or high dose, single or two shots; 5 received placebo; per-sample allocation not given. At day 63 after the first vaccine or placebo injection, samples were drawn. The sample here was peripheral blood, taken in a trial of Ad26.COV2.S vaccine versus placebo. Receptors originate from a person aged 18-65 years who received the Ad26.COV2.S COVID-19 vaccine or a placebo.

The chain combines TRBV4-2 with TRBJ2-5; 13 bases align to TRBD2. The ends lost 0 bases at V and 3 bases at J; junction bases unmatched: 1. Germline V gene sequence: CDR1 LGHNA, CDR2 YNFKEQ. The CDR3 covers 16 residues. CDR3 region: CASSQDGTSGEETQYF. DNA of the CDR3: TGTGCCAGCAGCCAAGACGGGACTAGCGGGGAAGAGACCCAGTACTTC.

There are a few counts of this clone. The chain employs TRBV5-1 and TRBJ1-6; D gene uncertain. The CDR3 is 15 residues long. V was shortened by 0 bases and J by 10 bases, with 14 bases between the two germline ends. Germline V gene lookup returns CDR1 SGHRS and CDR2 YFSETQ. The CDR3 DNA reads TGCGCCAGCAGCTTGGCCACCGGGAGCGGATCACCCCTCCACTTT. Protein: CASSLATGSGSPLHF.

The chain uses TRBV7-2 and TRBJ2-2; the D gene is possibly TRBD1 (5 bases). The CDR3 contains 15 residues. The V end lost 5 bases, the J end lost 2 bases, and 12 bases lay between the germline ends. The germline gives CDR1 SGHTA, CDR2 FQGNSA. For the CDR3, the DNA is TGTGCCAGCAGCCAAGGAAGGGGCAACACCGGGGAGCTGTTTTTT. As protein: CASSQGRGNTGELFF.

This sequence joins TRBV12-3 or TRBV12-4 and TRBJ1-2; 9 bases are a match to TRBD1. The ends lost 7 bases at V and 4 bases at J; junction bases unmatched: 4. The CDR3 length is 13 residues. The CDR3 nucleotides read TGTGCCAGCACCGGGACAGGGAGCTATGGCTACACCTTC. It encodes CASTGTGSYGYTF.

The chain has TRBV5-1 and TRBJ1-1; D gene unclear. Germline loops: CDR1 SGHRS, CDR2 YFSETQ. The V end was cut by 7 bases, the J end by 0 bases, with 10 bases between. The CDR3 is 13 amino acids. CDR3 DNA: TGCGCCAGCTGCGACACCTTGAACACTGAAGCTTTCTTT. Its translation: CASCDTLNTEAFF.

This sequence joins TRBV30 and TRBJ1-1; possible D gene TRBD1, 5 bases. Germline V gene sequence: CDR1 GTSNPN, CDR2 SVGIG (reference sequence). Trimming took 3 bases from V and 6 from J, leaving 14 bases between them. This CDR3 has 13 amino acids. This chain's CDR3 is CAWRKGFSSEAFF. The CDR3 bases are TGTGCCTGGAGGAAGGGGTTTTCATCTGAAGCTTTCTTT.

The rearrangement uses TRBV11-2 and TRBJ1-6, with D tentatively TRBD1 (5 bases). Per germline, CDR1 SGHAT and CDR2 FQNNGV. V was clipped by 0 bases and J by 0 bases, with 9 bases between them. This CDR3 spans 17 amino acids. CDR3 sequence reads: CASSLDWGGSYNSPLHF. The CDR3 nucleotides read TGTGCCAGCAGCTTAGATTGGGGGGGCTCCTATAATTCACCCCTCCACTTT.

The rearrangement links TRBV6-4 to TRBJ2-1; the D gene is possibly TRBD2 (6 bases). This CDR3 is built from 14 residues. The V end lost 4 bases, the J end lost 4 bases, and 11 bases lay between the germline ends. Germline-derived CDR1 and CDR2 are MRHNA and SNTAGT. This chain's CDR3 is CASSGGGPYNEQFF. In nucleotides, the CDR3 is TGTGCCAGCAGTGGGGGAGGCCCTTACAATGAGCAGTTCTTC.

The genes are TRBV14 and TRBJ2-5, with 7 bases that match TRBD1. The CDR3 loop spans 17 amino acids. Germline loops: CDR1 SGHDN, CDR2 FVKESK. The trim removed 0 bases at V and 5 bases at J, leaving 12 bases unmatched. CDR3 nucleotides: TGTGCCAGCAGCCAAGAGGGGACAGTCCTTCCCTGGGAGACCCAGTACTTC. It encodes CASSQEGTVLPWETQYF.

The chain has TRBV18 and TRBJ1-1, with D perhaps matching TRBD1 (6 bases). CDR3 length: 13 residues. V lost 5 bases and J 4 bases, leaving 11 bases between the germline ends. Germline V gene lookup returns CDR1 KGHSH and CDR2 LQKENI. The CDR3 protein is CASSSSTGTEAFF. In DNA, the CDR3 is TGTGCCAGCTCATCGTCGACAGGCACTGAAGCTTTCTTT.

The CDR3 reads CASSLEGTTNEKLFF. The CDR3 DNA reads TGCGCCAGCAGCTTGGAGGGGACAACTAATGAAAAACTGTTTTTT. The chain is built from TRBV5-1 and TRBJ1-4; D is possibly TRBD1 (5 bases). The germline gives CDR1 SGHRS, CDR2 YFSETQ. Trimming removed 0 bases from V and 0 bases from J, with 6 bases in between. The CDR3 consists of 15 residues.

This clone was seen just once. This chain connects TRBV30 to TRBJ1-2; D uncertain. V shed 4 bases and J shed 2 bases, with 20 bases lying between them. CDR1 and CDR2 (germline): GTSNPN, SVGIG (reference sequence). The CDR3 has 16 residues. The CDR3 here is CAWNRRAGFTNYGYTF. The CDR3 DNA reads TGTGCCTGGAACCGTCGCGCAGGCTTCACAAACTATGGCTACACCTTC. The variable domain in full, with the rest retrieved from reference TRBV30 and TRBJ1-2, is SQTIHQWPATLVQPVGSPLSLECTVEGTSNPNLYWYRQAAGRGLQLLFYSVGIGQISSEVPQNLSASRPQDRQFILSSKKLLLSDSGFYLCAWNRRAGFTNYGYTFGSGTRLTVV.

The chain employs TRBV4-1 and TRBJ2-3; D remains ambiguous. Trimming shortened V by 0 bases and J by 4 bases, and 20 bases separated the two germline ends. Germline-derived CDR1 and CDR2 are MGHRA and YSYEKL. CDR3 length: 18 residues. As DNA, the CDR3 is TGCGCCAGCAGCCAAGATTCGGCGGAACTACTCGCCGCAGATACGCAGTATTTT. Translated: CASSQDSAELLAADTQYF.

The genes are TRBV7-2 and TRBJ2-1; TRBD2 agrees at 10 bases. The junction had 8 bases not matched to a gene; V was cut back by 5 bases and J by 4 bases. Germline V gene sequence: CDR1 SGHTA, CDR2 FQGNSA. CDR3 length equals 16 residues. The CDR3 is CASSPVAGGIYNEQFF. DNA of the CDR3: TGTGCCAGCAGCCCGGTAGCGGGGGGCATATACAATGAGCAGTTCTTC.

The chain carries TRBV11-2 and TRBJ1-1; D is ambiguous. Trimming shortened V by 0 bases and J by 6 bases, and 11 bases separated the two germline ends. CDR1 SGHAT and CDR2 FQNNGV come from the germline V gene. The CDR3 is 14 amino acids. The CDR3 DNA sequence: TGTGCCAGCAGCTTAGATTGGAGTCAGTCTGAAGCTTTCTTT. It encodes CASSLDWSQSEAFF.

The V gene is TRBV28, the J gene TRBJ2-4, with 11 bases fitting TRBD2. This CDR3 is 18 amino acids long. V trimming: 7 bases; J trimming: 3 bases; junction bases outside the gene matches: 14. Germline lookup yields CDR1 MDHEN and CDR2 SYDVKM. As DNA, the CDR3 is TGTGCCAGCAACGCCTTTAGCGGGGGGGCCGCTGGCAAAAACATTCAGTACTTC. Its protein is CASNAFSGGAAGKNIQYF.

About this clone: Additional DNA sequences in this sample encode the identical CDR3. This chain connects TRBV6-5 to TRBJ2-3, with a weak D call TRBD2 (5 bases). Trimming took off 3 bases at V and 0 bases at J, with 7 bases between the two ends. The CDR3 has 14 residues. The germline V gene encodes CDR1 MNHEY and CDR2 SVGAGI. CDR3 protein: CASSYSGSTDTQYF. DNA for the CDR3: TGTGCCAGCAGTTATTCGGGGAGCACAGATACGCAGTATTTT.

This sequence joins TRBV7-9 and TRBJ1-1; possibly TRBD1 for D (5 bases). Per the germline V gene, CDR1 is SEHNR and CDR2 is FQNEAQ (reference sequence). V was shortened by 7 bases and J by 7 bases, with 25 bases between the two germline ends. This CDR3 region has 16 residues. In nucleotides, the CDR3 is TGTGCCAGCATCGGTTGGGACCGCCACCGGAGCCTTGAAGCTTTCTTT. This sequence encodes CASIGWDRHRSLEAFF.

The chain employs TRBV20-1 and TRBJ2-5; no reliable D call. This CDR3 contains 11 residues. V was pared by 5 bases and J by 5 bases, with 9 bases between. Germline loops: CDR1 DFQATT, CDR2 SNEGSKA (reference sequence). DNA of the CDR3: TGCAGTGCTCCCCGAGCGGAGACCCAGTACTTC. This codes for CSAPRAETQYF.

The rearrangement uses TRBV6-1 and TRBJ1-5; 9 positions match TRBD1. Germline V lookup: CDR1 MNHNS, CDR2 SASEGT. The CDR3 loop spans 15 amino acids. The V and J ends lost 1 base and 5 bases, in that order; junction bases with no gene match: 3. CDR3 region: CASSEGRTGDQPQHF. Written as DNA, the CDR3 is TGTGCCAGCAGTGAAGGGCGGACAGGGGATCAGCCCCAGCATTTT.

The chain uses TRBV6-5 and TRBJ1-2, with 11 positions matching TRBD1. V shed 6 bases, J shed 7 bases, and the junction held 7 bases outside the gene matches. Germline V gene lookup returns CDR1 MNHEY and CDR2 SVGAGI. The CDR3 runs to 14 residues. The DNA for the CDR3 is TGTGCCAGCAGAAGAGCCGGGACAGGGGGTGGCTACACCTTC. As protein: CASRRAGTGGGYTF.

J is TRBJ2-5 and V is TRBV11-1; TRBD1 might be the D (6 bases). Germline-derived CDR1 and CDR2 are SGHAT and FQDESV (reference sequence). The V gene lost 5 bases and the J gene lost 5 bases, with 15 bases spanning the gap. The CDR3 consists of 14 residues. The CDR3 coding sequence is TGTGCCAGCAGCGTATCCGGGACATCGGAGACCCAGTACTTC. Translated, it gives CASSVSGTSETQYF.

This sequence joins TRBV9 and TRBJ2-7, with D perhaps given as TRBD1 or TRBD2 (5 bases each). The CDR3 length is 17 residues. Trimming took off 2 bases at V and 4 bases at J, with 22 bases between the two ends. The germline V gene has CDR1 SGDLS and CDR2 YYNGEE. The CDR3 bases are TGTGCCAGCAGCGTCAAGGCCTCCGGGGACGGAGGTTACGAGCAGTACTTC. Translation: CASSVKASGDGGYEQYF.

This clone came up a few times. The chain joins TRBV6-5 to TRBJ2-1; possible D gene TRBD2, 7 bases. Per germline, CDR1 MNHEY and CDR2 SVGAGI. The V gene lost 7 bases and the J gene lost 9 bases, with 16 bases spanning the gap. The CDR3 has 13 residues. The CDR3 region has the DNA TGTGCCAGCAAAGTGTATGGGGGGGCTGAGCAGTTCTTC. It translates to CASKVYGGAEQFF.

This sequence joins TRBV27 and TRBJ1-2; D is undetermined. V lost 4 bases and J lost 1, with 7 bases in between. CDR1 is MNHEY and CDR2 is SMNVEV in the germline V gene (reference sequence). The CDR3 contains 13 residues. For the CDR3, the DNA is TGTGCCAGCAGTTCGCTGAGTAACTATGGCTACACCTTC. It is translated as CASSSLSNYGYTF.